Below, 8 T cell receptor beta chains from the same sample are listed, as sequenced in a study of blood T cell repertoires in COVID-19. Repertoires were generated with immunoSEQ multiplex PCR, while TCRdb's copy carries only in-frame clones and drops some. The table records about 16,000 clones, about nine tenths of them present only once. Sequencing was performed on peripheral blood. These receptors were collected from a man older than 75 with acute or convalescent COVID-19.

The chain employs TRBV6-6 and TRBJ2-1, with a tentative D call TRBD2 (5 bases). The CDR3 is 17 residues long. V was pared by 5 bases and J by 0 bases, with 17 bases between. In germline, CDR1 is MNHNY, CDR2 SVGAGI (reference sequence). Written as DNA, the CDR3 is TGTGCCAGCAGTCCTCACTCTTTTGGGAGCTCCTACAATGAGCAGTTCTTC. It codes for CASSPHSFGSSYNEQFF.

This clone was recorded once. In DNA form, the CDR3 reads TGTGCCAGCAGCTTAGAGGGAGAATACTACGAGCAGTACTTC. It codes for CASSLEGEYYEQYF. V is TRBV11-2 and J is TRBJ2-7; TRBD2 is a possible D gene (5 bases). V was clipped by 0 bases and J by 3 bases, with 9 bases between them. The CDR3 is 14 amino acids. Germline CDR1 reads SGHAT; CDR2 reads FQNNGV.

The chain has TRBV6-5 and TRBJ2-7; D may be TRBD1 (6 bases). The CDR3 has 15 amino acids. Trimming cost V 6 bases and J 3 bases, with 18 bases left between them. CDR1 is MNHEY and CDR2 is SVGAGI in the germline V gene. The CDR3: CASRGAAQGSYEQYF. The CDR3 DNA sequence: TGTGCCAGCAGGGGCGCGGCACAGGGCAGCTACGAGCAGTACTTC.

The CDR3 reads CASGLGLGTDTQYF. For the CDR3, the DNA is TGTGCTAGTGGTTTGGGACTAGGGACAGATACGCAGTATTTT. The chain is built from TRBV12-5 and TRBJ2-3, with D perhaps TRBD2 (6 bases). Germline V gene sequence: CDR1 LGHNT, CDR2 FRNRAP. The ends were cut back, 1 base at V and 3 bases at J, with 8 bases in the middle. The CDR3 has 14 amino acids.

The CDR3 nucleotides are TGTGCCAGCAGCCAAGATGCGGGAGGCGGGAGCTACACCTTC. It specifies CASSQDAGGGSYTF. V usage is TRBV3-1 (or the pseudogene TRBV3-2) and J usage is TRBJ1-2; no firm D call. Germline V CDR1 and CDR2: LGHDT, YNNKEL (reference sequence). The CDR3 runs 14 residues. V was trimmed by 0 bases and J by 9 bases, leaving 14 bases between them.

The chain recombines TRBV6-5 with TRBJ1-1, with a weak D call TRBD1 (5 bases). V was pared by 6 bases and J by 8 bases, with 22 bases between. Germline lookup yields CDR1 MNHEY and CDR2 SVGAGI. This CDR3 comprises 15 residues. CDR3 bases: TGTGCCAGCAGCTTGGACACGACCGTCGCCATAGAAGCTTTCTTT. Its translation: CASSLDTTVAIEAFF.

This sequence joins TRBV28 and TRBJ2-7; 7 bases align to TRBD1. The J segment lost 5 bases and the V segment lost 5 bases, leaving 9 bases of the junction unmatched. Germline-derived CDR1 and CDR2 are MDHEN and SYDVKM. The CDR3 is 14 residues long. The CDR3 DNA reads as TGTGCCAGCAGTCGGACAGGCCCTTCGGACGAGCAGTACTTC. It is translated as CASSRTGPSDEQYF. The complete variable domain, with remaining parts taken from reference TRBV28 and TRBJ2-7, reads DVKVTQSSRYLVKRTGEKVFLECVQDMDHENMFWYRQDPGLGLRLIYFSYDVKMKEKGDIPEGYSVSREKKERFSLILESASTNQTSMYLCASSRTGPSDEQYFGPGTRLTVT.

CDR3 nucleotides: TGTGCCAGCAGTGTAGGTCAGGGCCTCACTGAAGCTTTCTTT. This codes for CASSVGQGLTEAFF. V usage is TRBV2 and J usage is TRBJ1-1; D perhaps matches TRBD1 (5 bases). Trimming removed 4 bases at V and 4 bases at J, with 13 bases between. This CDR3 contains 14 residues. CDR1 and CDR2 from the germline V gene are SNHLY and FYNNEI.